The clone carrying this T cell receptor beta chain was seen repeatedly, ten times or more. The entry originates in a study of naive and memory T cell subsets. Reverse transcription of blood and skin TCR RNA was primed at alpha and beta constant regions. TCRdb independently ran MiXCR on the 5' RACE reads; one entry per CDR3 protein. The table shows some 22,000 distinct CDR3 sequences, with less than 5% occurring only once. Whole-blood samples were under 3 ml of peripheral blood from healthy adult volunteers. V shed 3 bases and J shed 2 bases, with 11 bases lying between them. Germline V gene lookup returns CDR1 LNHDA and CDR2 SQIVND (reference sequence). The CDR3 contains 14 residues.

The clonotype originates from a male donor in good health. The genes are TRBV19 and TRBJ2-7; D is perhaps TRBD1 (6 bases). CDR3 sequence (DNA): TGTGCCAGTAGTATGCAGGGGTCGGCCTACGAGCAGTACTTC. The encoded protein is CASSMQGSAYEQYF.